These 12 T cell receptor beta chains originate from one sample sequenced in a study of Graves' ophthalmopathy and Graves' hyperthyroidism. For repertoire sequencing, the TCR beta CDR3 regions were amplified from RNA transcripts. HTBI-primed RT-PCR formed the first round, and a multiplex PCR formed the second. In TCRdb, the multiplex PCR reads were re-called with MiXCR into one record per CDR3 protein. The sample lists some 520,000 distinct CDR3 sequences, around 15% occurring once. What was sequenced was blood. Every receptor here comes from a woman in her thirties with Graves' ophthalmopathy.

The table lists this clonotype with many counts. The chain employs TRBV9 and TRBJ2-5; the D gene could be TRBD1 or TRBD2 (7 bases each). The V and J ends lost 4 bases and 3 bases respectively, with 16 bases between them. This CDR3 has 15 residues. Germline V gene data show CDR1 as SGDLS and CDR2 as YYNGEE. CDR3 DNA: TGTGCCAGCAGCCCCCAGGGGGGACTAAAAGAGACCCAGTACTTC. Its protein product is CASSPQGGLKETQYF.

This clonotype was seen at least ten times. This may arise from a read error, as a much more abundant clone is one base away. The chain has TRBV20-1 and TRBJ2-7; 10 bases are shared with TRBD1. The CDR3 covers 14 residues. The trim removed 3 bases at V and 2 bases at J, leaving 4 bases unmatched. Germline assignment: CDR1 DFQATT and CDR2 SNEGSKA (reference sequence). In nucleotides, the CDR3 is TGCAGTGCTAGGGACAGGGGGTTCCCCTACGAGCAGTACTTC. Translating it yields CSARDRGFPYEQYF.

This clonotype was seen ten or more times. This rearrangement joins TRBV27 to TRBJ2-2; possibly TRBD2 for D (5 bases). CDR1 and CDR2 from the germline V gene are MNHEY and SMNVEV (reference sequence). Trimming left V 3 bases short and J 4 bases short, with 12 bases between. The CDR3 spans 15 residues. Here the CDR3 reads CASSFLVAGTGELFF. The CDR3 DNA is TGTGCCAGCAGTTTCCTAGTGGCGGGCACCGGGGAGCTGTTTTTT.

The chain has TRBV18 and TRBJ1-1; TRBD1 agrees at 10 bases. V trimming: 6 bases; J trimming: 10 bases; junction bases outside the gene matches: 8. This CDR3 comprises 13 residues. The germline V gene has CDR1 KGHSH and CDR2 LQKENI. The CDR3 bases are TGTGCCAGCTCCCTTCGACAGGGGGCTGGAGCTTTCTTT. It is translated as CASSLRQGAGAFF. Together with reference TRBV18 and TRBJ1-1, the CDR3 gives the full variable domain: NAGVMQNPRHLVRRRGQEARLRCSPMKGHSHVYWYRQLPEEGLKFMVYLQKENIIDESGMPKERFSAEFPKEGPSILRIQQVVRGDSAAYFCASSLRQGAGAFFGQGTRLTVV.

This clonotype was observed at least ten times. The chain uses TRBV15 and TRBJ1-6, with D possibly matching TRBD1 (5 bases). Deletions cut 0 bases from V and 7 bases from J, with 19 bases between. CDR3 size: 18 residues. Germline CDR1 and CDR2: LNHNV and YYDKDF (reference sequence). The CDR3 here is CATSREGPIATLNSPLHF. The CDR3 DNA reads as TGTGCCACCAGCAGAGAGGGACCCATTGCCACCCTAAATTCACCCCTCCACTTT.

This clonotype came up a few times. This sequence joins TRBV4-1 and TRBJ2-5; 7 bases line up with TRBD2. Trimming removed 4 bases from V and 0 bases from J; junction bases left unmatched: 11. This CDR3 contains 17 residues. Per germline, CDR1 MGHRA and CDR2 YSYEKL. CDR3 DNA: TGCGCCAGCAGCCGAGCTCCCATGGGGGGGGACCAAGAGACCCAGTACTTC. Encoded protein: CASSRAPMGGDQETQYF.

The chain couples TRBV7-2 to TRBJ1-3; TRBD1 might be the D (5 bases). Germline CDR1 reads SGHTA; CDR2 reads FQGNSA. The CDR3 is 13 residues long. The germline V and J ends were trimmed by 4 bases and 4 bases, with 8 bases remaining between them. The CDR3 spells CASSYNRGNTIYF. The DNA for the CDR3 is TGTGCCAGCAGCTACAACAGGGGAAACACCATATATTTT.

This clonotype was seen at least ten times. V and J are TRBV2 and TRBJ1-1, with 12 bases fitting TRBD1. J gave up 3 bases and V 6 bases, and 5 bases lay outside the gene matches. The germline V gene has CDR1 SNHLY and CDR2 FYNNEI. The CDR3 sequence is 15 residues long. CDR3 sequence reads: CASRGDRGLDTEAFF. DNA of the CDR3: TGTGCCAGCAGGGGGGACAGGGGGCTGGACACTGAAGCTTTCTTT.

To note about this clonotype: Being one base from a much bigger clone, this may be a read error. J is TRBJ1-1 and V is TRBV3-1; D not certain. This CDR3 has 15 residues. Germline CDR1 reads LGHDT; CDR2 reads YNNKEL (reference sequence). The CDR3 nucleotides are TGTGCCAGCAGCCAAGCCCCGACACCGAACACTGAAGTTTTCTTT. Its protein is CASSQAPTPNTEVFF.

This clonotype was found many times. V usage is TRBV24-1 and J usage is TRBJ1-1, with a weak D call TRBD1 (6 bases). V lost 1 base, J lost 6 bases, and 8 bases lay in between. Germline-derived CDR1 and CDR2 are KGHDR and SFDVKD. The CDR3 totals 13 residues. CDR3 coding DNA: TGTGCCACCAGTGATTTCAGGACAGCTGAAGCTTTCTTT. It specifies CATSDFRTAEAFF.

This clonotype was observed at least ten times. The J gene is TRBJ2-7, the V gene TRBV19; 12 bases agree with TRBD2. Losses at the gene ends were 10 bases for V and 3 bases for J; bases not matched to a gene: 7. The germline V gene has CDR1 LNHDA and CDR2 SQIVND (reference sequence). The CDR3 contains 14 residues. This CDR3 reads CATSTSGGLYEQYF. The CDR3, as DNA: TGTGCCACCTCGACTAGCGGGGGCCTCTACGAGCAGTACTTC.

This clonotype has only a few counts. The CDR3 end shows no conserved phenylalanine or tryptophan, and so a read error is likely. V usage is TRBV25-1 and J usage is TRBJ1-1, with D possibly being TRBD1 (5 bases). The length of the CDR3 is 13 residues. The germline CDR1 and CDR2 sequences are MGHDK and SYGVNS. The V end lost 8 bases, the J end lost 4 bases, and 14 bases lay between the germline ends. CDR3 loop: CASAAGDVTEAFS. The CDR3 DNA is TGTGCCAGCGCCGCGGGGGACGTCACTGAAGCTTTCTCT.